A single TCR beta chain is shown here with its context. This record comes from a study of blood T cell repertoires in COVID-19. Study details: From the United States, Italy and Spain came samples of acute and convalescent COVID-19. The cDNA or gDNA used as material had been derived from T cells, B-cell-depleted T cells, or PBMCs.

Trimming removed 0 bases from V and 8 bases from J; junction bases left unmatched: 8. Germline CDR1 and CDR2: SGHNT and YYREEE (reference sequence). This CDR3 is 15 amino acids long. Enrolled through a virtual design, the participants were between about 18 and 100 years of age and came from fewer than 30 US areas. Source study methods: Reference gene primer amplification gave estimated nucleated cell counts. The table came from immunoSEQ multiplex PCR; TCRdb's copy has only in-frame clones and leaves some out. V and J calls and clone size are those listed in that table; D and trimming were worked out from the DNA. The sample contains roughly 240,000 clones, about 91% of which appear only once.

Material: PBMCs or T cells enriched from blood (not recorded which). This clonotype was sampled from a woman aged 25-40 years with acute COVID-19. The chain employs TRBV5-4 and TRBJ2-1, with TRBD1 matching 7 bases. The CDR3 DNA reads as TGTGCCAGCAGCTTGGGGGGACACAGGGGTGATGAGCAGTTCTTC. Residues: CASSLGGHRGDEQFF.